Described below is a single TCR beta chain sequence and its context. The antigen it binds to is not known. No base qualities exist here, and no much larger clone lies one base off it. Libraries were made using PCR. TCRdb records Illumina HiSeq 2500 as the sequencer. To reduce PCR and sequencing biases, unique molecular identifiers were built into the TCR beta cDNA libraries. Per 1 to 10 million input T cells, approximately 500,000 cDNA molecules were obtained, such that each molecule approximated one T cell. Patient libraries were prepared and sequenced with the same protocol used for the earlier healthy control dataset. Samples belonging to the same batch were prepared together, multiplexed and sequenced on a shared HiSeq lane. For the original study's pipeline: Raw barcoded reads were processed with MIGEC, and single-read molecular identifier groups were discarded before consensus assembly and CDR3 extraction. VDJtools was used for post-analysis of the clonotype tables, and diversity was normalized by down-sampling every dataset to the size of the smallest sample. In repertoire overlap clustering, CDR3 amino acid sequences, but not nucleotide sequences, were matched to correct batch-related cross-sample contamination. TCRdb passed the public sequencing reads through fastp at Q25 and MiXCR, retaining productive beta sequences. Duplicate CDR3 protein sequences are folded into a single record with the most common DNA and genes. TCRdb's processing, not the study's, gives the V and J calls here. Across this sample there are fewer than 850,000 distinct CDR3 sequences, with 25% to 30% seen only once. More than 0.45% of the sample is held by the ten biggest clonotypes.

These data originate in a study of post-analysis software for immune sequencing data (dated by TCRdb to between 2014 and 2017). Background for the entire study: Disease courses on record covered relapsing-remitting, secondary progressive and progressive-relapsing multiple sclerosis, though some patients had no subtype annotation. The patient repertoires were compared against fewer than twelve previously published healthy control repertoires obtained from donors aged roughly 6 to 26 years. A subset of samples was prepared in parallel using single-end sample barcoding, then pooled and co-amplified after Illumina adapter ligation.

Study-level results and caveats: Direct clustering with F measure showed strong co-clustering of samples prepared in the same batch, prompting a batch-effect correction. Normalized Chao1 diversity was significantly lower in multiple sclerosis patients than controls, suggesting substantial peripheral T-cell clonal expansion. The multiple sclerosis patient group was slightly younger than the control group. A few TRBV segments, including TRBV5-6, TRBV5-1 and TRBV20-1, were significantly more frequent in patients than controls.

TCR beta repertoires were profiled from peripheral blood of more than ten young patients with multiple sclerosis to demonstrate the VDJtools post-analysis software. The multiple sclerosis patients were children and adolescents ranging in age from roughly 6 to 16 years. Including the terminal cysteine and phenylalanine, the CDR3 comprises 15 residues. The kept DNA is CDR3 alone, 45 bases in frame from the first base. V is cut by 3 bases and J by 1 base, and the space between the germline ends is 9 bases. The germline V gene gives CDR1 as SGHNT and CDR2 as YENEEA. The receptor was derived from a girl aged 5-17 years with multiple sclerosis. Sequencing was performed on blood. This chain joins TRBV11-3 to TRBJ2-2, and TRBD2 may be the D gene, going by 5 matching bases. The bases read TGTGCCAGCAGCTTGAGGGCAGGGAACACCGGGGAGCTGTTTTTT. Translated, this gives CASSLRAGNTGELFF.